What follows are 17 T cell receptor beta chains derived from one specimen sequenced in a study of PD-1 blockade in mismatch repair-deficient tumors. Sequencing used immunoSEQ multiplex PCR; TCRdb keeps in-frame clones, though not all of them. The sample lists approximately 15,000 clones, roughly 80% occurring once. These receptors' antigens are unknown. Time point reported: approximately 9-day in vitro stimulation with candidate neoantigen peptide 5. Specimen: cells cultured in vitro, collected from a patient treated with pembrolizumab. Source of these receptors: an adult with mismatch repair-deficient cancer.

This chain connects TRBV5-1 to TRBJ1-2, with 7 nucleotides matching TRBD1. The CDR3 is 14 residues long. V was pared by 2 bases and J by 9 bases, with 10 bases of the junction left unmatched. Germline lookup yields CDR1 SGHRS and CDR2 YFSETQ. CDR3 nucleotide sequence: TGCGCCAGCAGCTTAAGGGACAGCCAAGATAGCTACACCTTC. Translated, it gives CASSLRDSQDSYTF.

The chain is built from TRBV28 and TRBJ1-2; the match to TRBD1 covers 7 bases. The CDR3 length is 14 residues. Germline CDR1 and CDR2: MDHEN and SYDVKM. The ends lost 6 bases at V and 7 bases at J; junction bases unmatched: 11. DNA of the CDR3: TGTGCCAGCAGATCCATAAACAGGGGAGGTGGCTACACCTTC. Its translation is CASRSINRGGGYTF.

The chain combines TRBV27 with TRBJ2-7; 9 positions match TRBD2. This CDR3 comprises 15 residues. Germline V gene sequence: CDR1 MNHEY, CDR2 SMNVEV (reference sequence). V trimming: 8 bases; J trimming: 9 bases; junction bases outside the gene matches: 17. DNA of the CDR3: TGTGCCAGCCGACCTCCCGGGACTAGCTTGTCTGGGCAGTACTTC. Translation gives CASRPPGTSLSGQYF.

The J gene is TRBJ1-1, the V gene TRBV2; no definite D call. The CDR3 has 11 amino acids. Germline-derived CDR1 and CDR2 are SNHLY and FYNNEI. V dropped 9 bases and J dropped 1 base, with 6 bases sitting between them. CDR3 loop: CARGSNTEAFF. The CDR3 DNA follows: TGTGCCAGAGGATCGAACACTGAAGCTTTCTTT.

CDR3 sequence: CASSLGHNYGYTF. The CDR3 DNA reads as TGCGCCAGCAGCTTGGGTCATAACTATGGCTACACCTTC. The chain employs TRBV5-1 and TRBJ1-2; D is ambiguous. In germline, CDR1 is SGHRS, CDR2 YFSETQ. This CDR3 contains 13 residues. Trimming removed 0 bases from V and 1 base from J, with 4 bases in between.

The gene calls are TRBV28 and TRBJ1-1, with D hard to call. Germline V gene data show CDR1 as MDHEN and CDR2 as SYDVKM. V shed 3 bases and J shed 6 bases, with 17 bases lying between them. The CDR3 has 15 residues. DNA for the CDR3: TGTGCCAGCAGTTTTCCCGCAGGTGTGATCGCTGAAGCTTTCTTT. Translation: CASSFPAGVIAEAFF.

The genes are TRBV4-1 and TRBJ1-2; D unresolved. There are 14 residues in the CDR3. With 1 base removed from V and 2 bases from J, the gap between germline ends came to 8 bases. Germline loops: CDR1 MGHRA, CDR2 YSYEKL. This CDR3 reads CASSQGTANYGYTF. DNA of the CDR3: TGCGCCAGCAGCCAAGGGACGGCGAACTATGGCTACACCTTC.

This chain connects TRBV27 to TRBJ1-1; the D is unclear. The CDR3 has 13 amino acids. The germline V gene encodes CDR1 MNHEY and CDR2 SMNVEV (reference sequence). V was pared by 0 bases and J by 6 bases, with 8 bases between. This CDR3 reads CASSLSESSEAFF. The CDR3 region has the DNA TGTGCCAGCAGTTTATCGGAATCATCTGAAGCTTTCTTT.

The CDR3 bases are TGTGCCAGCAAGGTAGCGGGGGTCTACGAGCAGTACTTC. This gives the protein CASKVAGVYEQYF. The V gene is TRBV27, the J gene TRBJ2-7, with 9 bases aligning to TRBD2. CDR3 length: 13 residues. The ends lost 7 bases at V and 3 bases at J; junction bases unmatched: 4. Germline CDR1 MNHEY, CDR2 SMNVEV (reference sequence).

The chain employs TRBV27 and TRBJ2-7; D is ambiguous. This CDR3 is 15 amino acids long. The V end was cut by 6 bases, the J end by 6 bases, with 21 bases between. Germline V gene lookup returns CDR1 MNHEY and CDR2 SMNVEV (reference sequence). CDR3 protein: CASSRADGYGSEQYF. Here the CDR3 DNA reads TGTGCCAGCAGCCGAGCCGACGGTTACGGGTCCGAGCAGTACTTC.

The CDR3 is CASSPRQGDGYTF. In nucleotides, the CDR3 is TGTGCCAGCAGCCCCAGACAGGGCGACGGCTACACCTTC. This sequence joins TRBV14 and TRBJ1-2; 7 bases agree with TRBD1. With V trimmed by 4 bases and J by 8 bases, 7 bases remained unmatched. Looked up from germline, CDR1 is SGHDN and CDR2 is FVKESK. The CDR3 loop spans 13 amino acids.

This chain connects TRBV7-9 to TRBJ1-2; TRBD1 might be the D (5 bases). V was pared by 1 base and J by 4 bases, with 19 bases between. In germline, CDR1 is SEHNR, CDR2 FQNEAQ (reference sequence). The CDR3 is 17 amino acids. The CDR3 DNA is TGTGCCAGCAGCTTAGTTTTAGGGGCGCCTCAAGGCTATGGCTACACCTTC. Translating gives CASSLVLGAPQGYGYTF.

The chain links TRBV9 to TRBJ2-3; D might be TRBD2 (6 bases). In germline, CDR1 is SGDLS, CDR2 YYNGEE. Trimming left V 2 bases short and J 3 bases short, with 13 bases between. The CDR3 is 15 amino acids. CDR3 in amino acids: CASSVKGGRTDTQYF. The DNA for the CDR3 is TGTGCCAGCAGCGTGAAAGGAGGGAGAACAGATACGCAGTATTTT.

V and J are TRBV4-2 and TRBJ2-1, with D tentatively TRBD2 (6 bases). The CDR3 runs 15 residues. V lost 4 bases to trimming and J lost 3 bases, with 13 bases between them. Germline CDR1 LGHNA, CDR2 YNFKEQ. DNA of the CDR3: TGTGCCAGCAGCCTGGGGGGAGAGAACTACAATGAGCAGTTCTTC. Translating gives CASSLGGENYNEQFF.

This clone was seen just once. CDR3 region: CASSSGQRYSNQPQHF. The CDR3 bases are TGTGCCAGCAGCTCCGGACAGAGATATAGCAATCAGCCCCAGCATTTT. The chain employs TRBV6-6 and TRBJ1-5, with D perhaps TRBD1 (6 bases). The V end lost 6 bases, the J end lost 0 bases, and 15 bases lay between the germline ends. This CDR3 contains 16 residues. Germline loops: CDR1 MNHNY, CDR2 SVGAGI (reference sequence).

This chain uses TRBV28 with TRBJ2-7, with 10 bases that match TRBD2. After removal of 11 bases from V and 4 bases from J, the junction contained 8 bases not matched to a gene. From germline, CDR1 is MDHEN and CDR2 SYDVKM. The CDR3 sequence is 13 residues long. Here the CDR3 reads CAGSSGRSYEQYF. The CDR3 DNA follows: TGTGCCGGGAGTAGCGGGAGGAGTTACGAGCAGTACTTC.

This chain joins TRBV27 and TRBJ1-6; D is ambiguous. The CDR3 totals 14 residues. The germline CDR1 and CDR2 sequences are MNHEY and SMNVEV (reference sequence). V lost 6 bases to trimming and J lost 7 bases, with 13 bases between them. As DNA, the CDR3 is TGTGCCAGCAGACCGGGTAATATGAATTCACCCCTCCACTTT. Translated: CASRPGNMNSPLHF.